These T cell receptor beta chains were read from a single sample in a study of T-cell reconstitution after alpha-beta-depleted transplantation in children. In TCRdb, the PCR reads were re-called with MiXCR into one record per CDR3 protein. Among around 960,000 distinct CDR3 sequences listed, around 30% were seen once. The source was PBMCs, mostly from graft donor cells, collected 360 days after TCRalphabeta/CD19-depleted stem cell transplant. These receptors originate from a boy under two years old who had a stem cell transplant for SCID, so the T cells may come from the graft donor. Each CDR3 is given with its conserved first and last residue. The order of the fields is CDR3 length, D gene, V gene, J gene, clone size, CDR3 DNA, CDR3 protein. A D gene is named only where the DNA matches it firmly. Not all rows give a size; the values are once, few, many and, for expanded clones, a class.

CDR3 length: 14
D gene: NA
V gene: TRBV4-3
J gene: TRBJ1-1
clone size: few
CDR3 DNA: TGCGCCAGCAGCCATTATAGGGGAAGCACTGAAGCTTTCTTT
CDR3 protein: CASSHYRGSTEAFF

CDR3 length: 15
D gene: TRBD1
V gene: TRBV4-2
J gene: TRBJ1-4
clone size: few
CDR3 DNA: TGTGCCAGCAGCCAACCGGGGACAGGGGCTGAAAAACTGTTTTTT
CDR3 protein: CASSQPGTGAEKLFF

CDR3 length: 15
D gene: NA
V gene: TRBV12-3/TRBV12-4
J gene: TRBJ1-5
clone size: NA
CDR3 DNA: TGTGCCAGCACCTTGTGGGGATATAGCAATCAGCCCCAGCATTTT
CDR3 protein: CASTLWGYSNQPQHF

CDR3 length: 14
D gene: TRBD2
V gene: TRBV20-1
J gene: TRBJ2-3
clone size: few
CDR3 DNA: TGCAGTGCTACCGGGGGGTTGAGCACAGATACGCAGTATTTT
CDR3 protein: CSATGGLSTDTQYF

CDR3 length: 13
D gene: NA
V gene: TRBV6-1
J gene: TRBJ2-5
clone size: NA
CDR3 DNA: TGTGCCAGCAGTGTAAGCGTCCGGGAGACCCAGTACTTC
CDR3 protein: CASSVSVRETQYF

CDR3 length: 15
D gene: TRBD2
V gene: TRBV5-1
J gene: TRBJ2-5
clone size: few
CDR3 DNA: TGCGCCAGCAGCGGCCAACTAGCGATCGGGAAGACCCAGTACTTC
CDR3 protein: CASSGQLAIGKTQYF

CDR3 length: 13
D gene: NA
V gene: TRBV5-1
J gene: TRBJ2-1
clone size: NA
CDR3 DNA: TGCGCCAGCAGCTGGCCTGACACAAATGAGCAGTTCTTC
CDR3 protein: CASSWPDTNEQFF

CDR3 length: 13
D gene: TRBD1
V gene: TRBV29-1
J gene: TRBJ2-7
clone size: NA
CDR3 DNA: TGCAGCGTACAGGGGGTCTTCACCTACGAGCAGTACTTC
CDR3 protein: CSVQGVFTYEQYF

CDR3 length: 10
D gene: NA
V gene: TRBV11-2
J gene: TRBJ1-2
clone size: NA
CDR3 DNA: TGTGCCAGCAGCCGCTATGGCTACACCTTC
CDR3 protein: CASSRYGYTF

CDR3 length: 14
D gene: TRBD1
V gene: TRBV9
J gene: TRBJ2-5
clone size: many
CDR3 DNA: TGTGCCAGCAGCCTCCGGACAGGGTGGGAGACCCAGTACTTC
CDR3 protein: CASSLRTGWETQYF

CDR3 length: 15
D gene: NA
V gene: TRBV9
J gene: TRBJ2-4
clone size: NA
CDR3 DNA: TGTGCCAGCAGCGTAGAGGGGTCCACCGAGGACATTCAGTACTTC
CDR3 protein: CASSVEGSTEDIQYF

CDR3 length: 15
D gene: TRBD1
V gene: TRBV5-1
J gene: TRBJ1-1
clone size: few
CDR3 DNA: TGCGCCAGCAGCTCTACAGACAGGGTTGACACTGAAGCTTTCTTT
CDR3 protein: CASSSTDRVDTEAFF

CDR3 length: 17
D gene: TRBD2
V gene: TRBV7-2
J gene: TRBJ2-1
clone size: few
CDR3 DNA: TGTGCCAGCAGCTTGGCTAGCGGGGGGGGCGGGTACAATGAGCAGTTCTTC
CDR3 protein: CASSLASGGGGYNEQFF

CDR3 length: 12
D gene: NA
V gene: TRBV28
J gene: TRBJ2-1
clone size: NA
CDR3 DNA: TGTGCCAGCAGTTTAGCGGCTACAGTACCATTCTTC
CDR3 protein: CASSLAATVPFF

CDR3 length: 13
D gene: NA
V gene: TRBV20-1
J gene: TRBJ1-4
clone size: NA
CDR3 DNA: TGCAGTGCTTTGGGACCCTCTAATGAAAAACTGTTTTTT
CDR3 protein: CSALGPSNEKLFF

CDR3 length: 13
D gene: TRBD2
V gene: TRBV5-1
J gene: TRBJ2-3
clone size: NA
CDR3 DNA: TGCGCCAGCAGCGGACTAGTGTCCGATACGCAGTATTTT
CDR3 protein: CASSGLVSDTQYF

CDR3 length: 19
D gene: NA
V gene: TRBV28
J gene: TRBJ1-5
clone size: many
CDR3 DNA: TGTGCCAGCAGTTTAATTAGCGGGGGACCGGGGTATAGCAATCAGCCCCAGCATTTT
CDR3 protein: CASSLISGGPGYSNQPQHF

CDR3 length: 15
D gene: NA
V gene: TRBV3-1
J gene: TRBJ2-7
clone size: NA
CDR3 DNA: TGTGCCAGCAGCCAAGGATGGCGGAGCTCCTACGAGCAGTACTTC
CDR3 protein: CASSQGWRSSYEQYF

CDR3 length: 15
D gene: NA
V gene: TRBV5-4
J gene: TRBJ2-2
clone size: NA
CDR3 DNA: TGTGCCAGCAGCCTTGGACACGGGGATTTCGGGGAGCTGTTTTTT
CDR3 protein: CASSLGHGDFGELFF

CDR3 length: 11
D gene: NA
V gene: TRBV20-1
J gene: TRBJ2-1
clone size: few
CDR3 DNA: TGCACCGGGCTGAGCTACAATGAGCAGTTCTTC
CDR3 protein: CTGLSYNEQFF

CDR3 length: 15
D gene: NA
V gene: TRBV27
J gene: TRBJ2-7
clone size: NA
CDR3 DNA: TGTGCCAGCTGTCCTAACGGGGACTTCAACTACGAGCAGTACTTC
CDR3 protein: CASCPNGDFNYEQYF

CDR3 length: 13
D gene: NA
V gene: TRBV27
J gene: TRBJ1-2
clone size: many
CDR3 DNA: TGTGCCAGCAGTTTGGGAAGCAACTATGGCTACACCTTC
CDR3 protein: CASSLGSNYGYTF

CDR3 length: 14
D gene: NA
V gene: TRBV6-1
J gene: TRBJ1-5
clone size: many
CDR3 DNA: TGTGCCAGCAGCCCCAGGGGAAGCAATCAGCCCCAGCATTTT
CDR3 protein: CASSPRGSNQPQHF

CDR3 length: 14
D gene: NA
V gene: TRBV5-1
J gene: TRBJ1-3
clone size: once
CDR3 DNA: TGCGCCAGCAGCTTGGTATCAGGGGACAACACCATATATTTT
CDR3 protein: CASSLVSGDNTIYF

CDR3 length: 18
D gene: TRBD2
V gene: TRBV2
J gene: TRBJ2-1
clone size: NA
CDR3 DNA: TGTGCCAGCAGTGAGGAGACTAGCGGGGTAAGCTACTACAATGAGCAGTTCTTC
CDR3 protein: CASSEETSGVSYYNEQFF

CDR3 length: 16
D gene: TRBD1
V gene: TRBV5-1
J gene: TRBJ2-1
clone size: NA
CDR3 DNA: TGCGCCAGCAGCTTGGTGTCCGGACAGGGGGACCATGAGCAGTTCTTC
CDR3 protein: CASSLVSGQGDHEQFF

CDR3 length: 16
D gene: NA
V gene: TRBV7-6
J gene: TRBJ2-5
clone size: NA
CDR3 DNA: TGTGCCAGCAGCTTGGACCTACCAACCTTCCAAGAGACCCAGTACTTC
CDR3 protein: CASSLDLPTFQETQYF

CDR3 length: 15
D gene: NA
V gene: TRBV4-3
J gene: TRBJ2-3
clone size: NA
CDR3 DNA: TGCGCCAGCAGCCAAGCGGGGGGCGACACAGATACGCAGTATTTT
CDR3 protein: CASSQAGGDTDTQYF

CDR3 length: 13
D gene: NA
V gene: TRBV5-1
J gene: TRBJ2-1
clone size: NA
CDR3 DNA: TGCGCCAGCAGGAGGAGGGGGGAAGATGAGCAGTTCTTC
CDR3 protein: CASRRRGEDEQFF

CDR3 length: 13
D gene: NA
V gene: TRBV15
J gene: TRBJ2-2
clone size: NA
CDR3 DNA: TGTGCCACCAGCAGGCGGGACACCGGGGAGCTGTTTTTT
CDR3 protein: CATSRRDTGELFF

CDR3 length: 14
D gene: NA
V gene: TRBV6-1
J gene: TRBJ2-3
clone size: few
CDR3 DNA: TGTGCCAGCAGACCCGACCAGGGGCCAGATACGCAGTATTTT
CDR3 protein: CASRPDQGPDTQYF

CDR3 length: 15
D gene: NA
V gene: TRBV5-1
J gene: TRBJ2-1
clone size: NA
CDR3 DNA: TGCGCCAGCAGCCTGATCGGGGAAGGCTACAATGAGCAGTTCTTC
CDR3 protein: CASSLIGEGYNEQFF

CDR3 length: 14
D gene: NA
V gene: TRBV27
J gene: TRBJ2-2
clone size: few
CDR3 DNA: TGTGCCAGCAGTTTATCCGGGTCGGCCGGGGAGCTGTTTTTT
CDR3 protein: CASSLSGSAGELFF

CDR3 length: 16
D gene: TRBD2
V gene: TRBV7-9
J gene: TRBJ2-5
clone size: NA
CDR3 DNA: TGTGCCAGCAGCCGCCTTGGGACTAGCGGACAAGAGACCCAGTACTTC
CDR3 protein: CASSRLGTSGQETQYF

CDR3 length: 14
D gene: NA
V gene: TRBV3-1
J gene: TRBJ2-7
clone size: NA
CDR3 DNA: TGTGCCAGCAGCCAAGGCGTCGCCTCCTACGAGCAGTACTTC
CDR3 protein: CASSQGVASYEQYF

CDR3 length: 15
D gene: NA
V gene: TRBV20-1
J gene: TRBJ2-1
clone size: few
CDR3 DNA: TGCAGTGCTAGACCTGCCGGGGCCCACTACAATGAGCAGTTCTTC
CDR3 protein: CSARPAGAHYNEQFF

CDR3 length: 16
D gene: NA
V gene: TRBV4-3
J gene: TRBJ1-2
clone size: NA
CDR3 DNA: TGCGCCAGCAGCCAAGATTCGGGTCCCGCTAACTATGGCTACACCTTC
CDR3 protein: CASSQDSGPANYGYTF

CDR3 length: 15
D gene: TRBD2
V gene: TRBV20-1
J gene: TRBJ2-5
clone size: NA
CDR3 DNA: TGCAGTGTAATGGGACTAGCGGCGTTGTTAGAGACCCAGTACTTC
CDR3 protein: CSVMGLAALLETQYF

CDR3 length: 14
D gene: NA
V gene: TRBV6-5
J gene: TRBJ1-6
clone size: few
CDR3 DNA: TGTGCCAGCAGTTACTCCATTGGAGATTCACCCCTCCACTTT
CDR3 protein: CASSYSIGDSPLHF

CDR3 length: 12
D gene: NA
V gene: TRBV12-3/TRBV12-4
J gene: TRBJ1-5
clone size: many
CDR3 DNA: TGTGCCAGCAGCTTCAGGGATCAGCCCCAGCATTTT
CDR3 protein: CASSFRDQPQHF

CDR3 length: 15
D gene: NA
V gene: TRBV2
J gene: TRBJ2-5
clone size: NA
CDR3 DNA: TGTGCCAGCAGCGTACGCACAGTGACGAGGGAGACCCAGTACTTC
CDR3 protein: CASSVRTVTRETQYF

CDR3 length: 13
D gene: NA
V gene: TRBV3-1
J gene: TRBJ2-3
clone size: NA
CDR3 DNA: TGTGCCAGCAGCCAATCGGTGCGGGATACGCAGTATTTT
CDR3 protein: CASSQSVRDTQYF

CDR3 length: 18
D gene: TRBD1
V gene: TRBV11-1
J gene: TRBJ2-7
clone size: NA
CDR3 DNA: TGTGCCAGCAGCTACCGGGGACAGGGGTACAGGCCGTTCTACGAGCAGTACTTC
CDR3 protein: CASSYRGQGYRPFYEQYF

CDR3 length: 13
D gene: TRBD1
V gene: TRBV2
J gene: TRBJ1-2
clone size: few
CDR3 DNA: TGTGCCAGCAGGGACGACAGGGTAAAGGGCTACACCTTC
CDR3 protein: CASRDDRVKGYTF

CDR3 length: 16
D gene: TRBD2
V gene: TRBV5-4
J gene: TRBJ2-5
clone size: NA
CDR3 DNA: TGTGCCAGCAGGGGTGGGGGACTAGCGGCAGAAGAGACCCAGTACTTC
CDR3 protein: CASRGGGLAAEETQYF